Listed below are T cell receptor beta chains from one sample, sequenced in a study of cytomegalovirus exposure and HLA in healthy donors. Clones were read by immunoSEQ multiplex PCR, and TCRdb kept only the in-frame ones, dropping some. The sample has around 110,000 clones; over 60% are singletons. Source material: PBMCs. Source of these receptors: a woman between 18 and 29 years old in good health and CMV-seropositive. The CDR3 runs from the conserved cysteine through the conserved F or W. The order of the fields is J gene, clone size, V gene, D gene, CDR3 protein, CDR3 DNA. The D gene is left open where the match is weak. Size tells how often a clone was seen (once, few, many) or the class of an expanded clone, and some rows leave it out.

J: TRBJ2-7; size: .; V: TRBV30; D: TRBD2; CDR3: CAWDPGLADSYEQYF; DNA: TGTGCCTGGGACCCGGGACTAGCGGATTCCTACGAGCAGTACTTC
J: TRBJ2-7; size: .; V: TRBV25-1; D: TRBD2; CDR3: CASSPRGSGRLYEQYF; DNA: TGTGCCAGCAGTCCCCGGGGTAGCGGGAGACTCTACGAGCAGTACTTC
J: TRBJ2-7; size: .; V: TRBV18; D: .; CDR3: CASSRDGSYEQYF; DNA: TGTGCCAGCTCACGGGACGGGAGCTACGAGCAGTACTTC
J: TRBJ1-3; size: .; V: TRBV5-4; D: .; CDR3: CASSLPDSGGNTIYF; DNA: TGTGCCAGCAGCTTGCCGGACAGCGGTGGAAACACCATATATTTT
J: TRBJ2-3; size: .; V: TRBV11-3; D: TRBD1; CDR3: CDSSLVALRGRTDTQYF; DNA: TGTGACAGCAGCTTAGTAGCACTCAGGGGGCGGACAGATACGCAGTATTTT
J: TRBJ2-7; size: once; V: TRBV12-2; D: .; CDR3: CASRSTGRVPTGLLGEQYF; DNA: TGTGCAAGTCGCTCTACAGGGAGGGTCCCGACAGGACTCCTGGGCGAGCAGTACTTC
J: TRBJ2-7; size: .; V: TRBV18; D: .; CDR3: CASSPPSYEQYF; DNA: TGTGCCAGCTCACCACCTAGCTACGAGCAGTACTTC
J: TRBJ2-7; size: few; V: TRBV7-2; D: TRBD1; CDR3: CASSLVGTGIFSYEQYF; DNA: TGTGCCAGCAGCTTAGTGGGGACAGGGATTTTCTCCTACGAGCAGTACTTC
J: TRBJ2-1; size: .; V: TRBV4-2; D: TRBD1; CDR3: CASSPRDRGSEQFF; DNA: TGTGCCAGCAGCCCAAGGGACAGGGGAAGTGAGCAGTTCTTC
J: TRBJ1-4; size: .; V: TRBV5-1; D: .; CDR3: CASSLAGDSGEKLFF; DNA: TGCGCCAGCAGCTTGGCGGGTGATTCGGGTGAAAAACTGTTTTTT
J: TRBJ1-2; size: .; V: TRBV5-6; D: TRBD1; CDR3: CASSLPGQNYGYTF; DNA: TGTGCCAGCAGCTTACCGGGACAGAACTATGGCTACACCTTC
J: TRBJ2-7; size: .; V: TRBV5-1; D: .; CDR3: CASRWASAYEQYF; DNA: TGCGCCAGCAGATGGGCTAGCGCCTACGAGCAGTACTTC
J: TRBJ2-7; size: .; V: TRBV6-5; D: .; CDR3: CASSSPAGSARGEQYF; DNA: TGTGCCAGCAGTTCTCCTGCTGGTTCTGCTCGGGGCGAGCAGTACTTC
J: TRBJ2-7; size: .; V: TRBV10-1; D: .; CDR3: CASSDFGQAASYEQYF; DNA: TGCGCCAGCAGTGATTTTGGCCAGGCCGCCTCCTACGAGCAGTACTTC
J: TRBJ2-7; size: .; V: TRBV5-1; D: TRBD1; CDR3: CASSLGTDRASYEQYF; DNA: TGCGCCAGCAGCTTGGGGACTGACAGGGCCTCCTACGAGCAGTACTTC
J: TRBJ1-1; size: .; V: TRBV30; D: .; CDR3: CAWRGGVNTEAFF; DNA: TGTGCCTGGAGAGGCGGAGTGAACACTGAAGCTTTCTTT
J: TRBJ2-2; size: .; V: TRBV11-2; D: .; CDR3: CASSLVPGPNTGELFF; DNA: TGTGCCAGCAGCTTAGTTCCAGGCCCGAACACCGGGGAGCTGTTTTTT
J: TRBJ2-1; size: once; V: TRBV4-1; D: .; CDR3: CASSQGLARGNEQFF; DNA: TGCGCCAGCAGCCAAGGGTTGGCTAGAGGGAATGAGCAGTTCTTC
J: TRBJ1-1; size: .; V: TRBV28; D: .; CDR3: CASSLRERQAEAFF; DNA: TGTGCCAGCAGTTTAAGGGAAAGACAGGCTGAAGCTTTCTTT
J: TRBJ1-1; size: once; V: TRBV11-2; D: TRBD1; CDR3: CASSLAGQVNTEAFF; DNA: TGTGCCAGCAGCTTAGCGGGACAGGTCAACACTGAAGCTTTCTTT
J: TRBJ2-3; size: once; V: TRBV9; D: TRBD2; CDR3: CASSALAGGGRDTQYF; DNA: TGTGCCAGCAGCGCGCTAGCGGGAGGGGGGCGAGATACGCAGTATTTT
J: TRBJ2-7; size: .; V: TRBV5-1; D: .; CDR3: CASTRDFDEQYF; DNA: TGCGCCAGCACGAGGGATTTTGACGAGCAGTACTTC
J: TRBJ1-2; size: few; V: TRBV18; D: TRBD1; CDR3: CASSPTNRGLGYGYTF; DNA: TGTGCCAGCTCACCAACGAACAGGGGGTTAGGCTATGGCTACACCTTC
J: TRBJ2-5; size: once; V: TRBV7-9; D: .; CDR3: CASSFEARETQYF; DNA: TGTGCCAGCAGCTTCGAGGCTAGGGAGACCCAGTACTTC
J: TRBJ2-7; size: few; V: TRBV4-1; D: TRBD1; CDR3: CASSPTGGVNEQYF; DNA: TGCGCCAGCAGCCCGACAGGGGGCGTCAACGAGCAGTACTTC